The clone carrying this TCR beta chain was observed many times. The missing CDR3 end, 3 residues past where the read stops, is filled in from the germline J gene. The sample is drawn from a study of T cell clonality in common variable immunodeficiency. The repertoire was sequenced with immunoSEQ multiplex PCR; TCRdb's copy has only in-frame clones and lacks some. This record lists about 31,000 clones, none seen once only, and the top ten clones contain 3.5% to 4%. V lost 1 base, J lost 8 bases, and 13 bases stayed unmatched. The CDR3 totals 17 residues. Germline CDR1 and CDR2: MGHRA and YSYEKL. The chain links TRBV4-1 to TRBJ2-1; 8 bases agree with TRBD2. Sequencing input: peripheral blood mononuclear cells. The clonotype originates from a person aged 18 to 70 in good health. CDR3 bases read: TGCGCCAGCAGCCAAGTCGGGGGGCGGGGGGTGGTCCATGAG. Translating it yields CASSQVGGRGVVHE. The full CDR3 sequence reads CASSQVGGRGVVHEQFF.